This TCR beta chain was retrieved from a study of CD8 T cells in Susac syndrome. The germline CDR1 and CDR2 sequences are MNHEY and SVGAGI. V shed 4 bases and J 7 bases; nucleotides not matched to a gene: 7. The CDR3 has 13 residues. The multiple sclerosis controls comprised treatment-naive patients whose relapsing-remitting disease was stable or active. A single count supports this clonotype. RNA, at about 0.45 to 1 ug, was reverse transcribed with random hexamers. A single record per CDR3 protein comes from TCRdb applying MiXCR to the immunoSEQ multiplex PCR reads. The profile shows 330,000 or so distinct CDR3 sequences, about 82% of them singletons.

The sample comprised CD8+ T cells from PBMCs. This rearrangement joins TRBV6-5 to TRBJ2-7; 7 nucleotides match TRBD1. The sequence was collected from a human donor with multiple sclerosis. This CDR3 is CASSSGGSGEQYF. The DNA of the CDR3 is TGTGCCAGCAGTTCAGGGGGATCGGGGGAGCAGTACTTC.